Listed below are T cell receptor beta chains from one sample, sequenced in a study of OX40 agonist ivuxolimab in advanced cancers. Libraries were prepared by immunoSEQ multiplex PCR; TCRdb keeps only in-frame clonotypes and omits some of them. This table holds some 16,000 clones, 86% found once. This material consisted of CD4+ or CD8+ T cells sorted from blood, taken in a trial of the OX40 agonist ivuxolimab. These receptors were collected from an adult with an advanced solid tumor such as melanoma, head and neck, liver or kidney cancer. The CDR3 runs from the conserved cysteine through the conserved F or W. Clone size is stated in some rows and not others, as once, few, many or a class when expanded.

>-|TRBV4-2|13|TRBJ2-7
CASSTRTGREQYF
>-|TRBV9|13|TRBJ1-2
CASSVEGDAGYTF
>-|TRBV5-1|16|TRBJ2-7
CASSLEPPGPPYEQYF
>-|TRBV18|13|TRBJ2-3
CASSPSSTDTQYF
>-|TRBV7-6|13|TRBJ2-2
CASSFSLTGELFF
>-|TRBV27|13|TRBJ2-5
CASSFRGRETQYF
>-|TRBV6-6|14|TRBJ2-2
CASRQGSNTGELFF
>-|TRBV29-1|14|TRBJ1-2
CSAARDSPYYGYTF
>once|TRBV14|19|TRBJ2-5
CASSRTLTGTSGRDETQYF
>-|TRBV27|16|-
CASSSPGLAGAYEQYF
>-|TRBV2|15|TRBJ2-3
CASYPLAGVPDTQYF
>once|TRBV29-1|13|TRBJ2-1
CSGERARYDEQFF
>-|TRBV27|14|TRBJ2-7
CASSLELRSYEQYF
>-|TRBV7-3|13|TRBJ2-5
CASSLTSLETQYF
>-|TRBV9|15|TRBJ1-5
CASSVGDRPHQPQHF
>-|TRBV7-2|15|TRBJ2-1
CASTLTGMGSNEQFF